Below, one TCR beta chain is given with its context. The clone's antigen remains unknown. No clone much larger than this one lies a single base away; base qualities are absent. This sample was taken from a study of blood T cell repertoires in COVID-19 (dated by TCRdb to the early 2020s). In the study overall: Samples from collaborators originated in the United States, Italy and Spain and spanned both the acute and convalescent phases of COVID-19. The prospective study material was composed of cDNA or gDNA derived from T cells, B-cell-depleted T cells, or PBMCs. Subjects who had been exposed to COVID-19, were actively infected with it, or had recovered from it provided the deeply sampled blood TCRbeta repertoires that made up the dataset. The repertoires were released in a freely available public database meant as a resource for research on the immune response to SARS-CoV-2. Samples were obtained from the ongoing ImmuneRACE study (first 160 participants) and from over 1,000 subjects provided by 6 global collaborators. The sample metadata nearly always contained a de-identified subject ID, COVID-19 status, age in years and sex. Where HLA class I and class II types were available, the types were taken from metadata supplied by the sample provider, not from assay-based typing. What the work shows at the level of the full study, not this receptor alone: How much clinical and demographic metadata was included differed by source and by participant, and the metadata was provided uncurated.

Spanning cysteine to phenylalanine, the CDR3 consists of 15 amino acids. Kept here is only the CDR3 DNA, which spans 45 bases and is read in frame from base 1. Via the germline V gene, CDR1 is KGHSH and CDR2 LQKENI. A distance of 14 bases separates the germline ends of V and J, which lose 6 bases and 0 bases respectively. The immunoSEQ Assay, a bias-controlled multiplex PCR, was used to amplify TCRbeta CDR3 regions from genomic DNA. The study's own analysis went as follows. Within the assay, amplification of reference gene primers was used to estimate how many nucleated cells each sample contained. To quantify the absolute abundance of each unique TCRbeta CDR3 rearrangement, sequence reads were collapsed and filtered. For each sample, productive Simpson clonality was calculated as the square root of Simpson's diversity index over productive rearrangements. Imported from immuneACCESS, the table was reduced by TCRdb to in-frame sequences with V and J called. These copies leave out some clones; in studies compared against another copy, an unresolved V gene accounts for under half, and the cause of the remainder is not known. From that table come the V and J calls and clone size; the DNA was used to work out D and trimming. The sample table lists some 240,000 clones, 84% of them with a count of one. Clones ranked in the top ten supply about 3.5% of the sample.

In the prospective study, participants were roughly 18 to 100 years old, resided in 24 geographic areas of the United States, and were enrolled through a virtual design. In the prospective study, participants were assigned to cohorts based on the clinical history participants reported in a screening survey and a study questionnaire. Recovered participants in ImmuneRACE Cohort 3 were defined as having two consecutive negative NP/OP PCR tests, clearance from a healthcare professional, or resolution of symptoms. Mobile phlebotomists in the prospective study collected whole blood, serum and a nasopharyngeal or oropharyngeal swab from every participant. Participants in the prospective study had the option to provide additional blood draws and questionnaires over an approximately 2-month period. Blood samples from the prospective study were shipped frozen or at room temperature prior to DNA extraction.

Sequencing was carried out using PBMCs or T cells enriched from blood (not recorded which). This TCR came from a man aged 50 or older who had recovered from COVID-19. Recombination linked TRBV18 to TRBJ1-1; perhaps TRBD1 is the D gene, with 5 bases matching. In nucleotide form, the sequence is TGTGCCAGCTCTACCAGGGCAGCTTTGAACACTGAAGCTTTCTTT. Its coded protein is CASSTRAALNTEAFF.